A single T cell receptor (beta chain) is shown here with its context. This clone turned up a few times. There is no known antigen for this receptor. Within one base of it there is no much larger clone, and no base qualities were kept. Using the deep immunoSEQ assay, TCR CDR3 regions were amplified from genomic DNA by multiplex PCR. Extracted genomic DNA from each cell subset was distributed evenly across all wells of several immunoSEQ 96-well plates, and each plate was treated as a replicate. For sorted subsets, about 200 ng genomic DNA, equal to tens of thousands of T cell genomes, was loaded into each replicate PCR. Purified libraries were measured with a Qubit 3.0 fluorometer, size-checked on a Bioanalyzer 2100, and measured again with the KAPA Library Quantification kit. Every immunoSEQ 96-well plate was sequenced on a separate single-read 150-cycle Illumina NextSeq 550 flow cell. As for the original processing: Because the immunoSEQ output included only junctional sequences and no quality scores, the filtering could not be the same as the filtering used for full-length reads. To assign V/J genes and CDR3, sequences were annotated using PyIR, a Python wrapper for IgBLAST v1.9, with IMGT germline references. Any read was removed if the V/J assignment was weak (E-value above 1e-6), the CDR3 was missing, or the read contained stop codons, out-of-frame junctions, or ambiguous translated residues. A V3J clonotype was defined by an identical inferred V gene, J gene, and CDR3 amino acid sequence. Percentage overlap between repertoires was computed as shared unique clonotypes divided by the size of the smaller repertoire. RTK rarefaction, the Chao1 estimator, and Recon v2.1 estimates of unobserved clonotypes were used to assess repertoire richness. OLGA was used to compute generation probabilities for all TCRbeta clonotypes that the gDNA method yielded from a few donors. TCRdb carries this immuneACCESS record with in-frame sequences only. Its versions omit some clonotypes, under half of them owing to an unresolved V gene in the studies checked, with the rest unexplained. V, J and clone size were drawn from that table, and D and trimming were deduced from the DNA. The sample table lists a few hundred thousand clones, around 95% of them with a count of one. The ten largest clones add up to 0.085% to 0.11% of the sample.

Including cysteine and phenylalanine, the CDR3 has 13 amino acids. Left in the record is the CDR3 DNA by itself, 39 bases read in frame from the first base. The data derive from a study of shared clonotypes between healthy human individuals (dated by TCRdb to about 2020). With regard to the full study: A couple of women and three men aged 18 to 49 years were included in the cohort. For each donor, CD4 naive and CD4 memory were each run on three plates, CD8 naive on two plates, and CD8 memory on one plate. Blood TCR repertoires of a handful of healthy adults were deeply sequenced to estimate repertoire size and the extent of clonotype sharing between individuals. To increase sequencing depth and limit assay-specific biases, TCR repertoire library preparation and sequencing were carried out by different laboratories using diverse techniques. Each donor's leukapheresis produced roughly between about 0.85 and 10 billion PBMCs.

CD8 naive samples were obtained by positive selection for CCR7 among CD45RO-negative cells, yielding a CD45RA+CCR7+ population from which TemRA cells were excluded. Donors were healthy HIV-negative adults with no recently reported acute infections or vaccinations. Every donor was a Caucasian adult residing in Nashville, Tennessee, USA. Blood was collected by leukapheresis, and PBMCs were isolated by Ficoll-Histopaque density gradient centrifugation and then cryopreserved in liquid nitrogen vapor phase. Analytical flow cytometry was used to check the purity and quantity of each magnetically sorted T cell population. From each sorted fraction, genomic DNA was isolated and quantified by UV absorbance on a Nanodrop 2000c. Broader findings and caveats from the paper: Rarefaction of sorted-subset datasets indicated incomplete sequencing despite the large sequencing depth. The genetic and exposure-history diversity represented was limited by the small number of donors. Naive subsets generally had larger estimated clonotype richness than memory subsets. Sharing across a few donors was observed for around 5% of naive CD4, under 4% of naive CD8, about 2.5% of memory CD4, and roughly 0.4% of memory CD8 clonotypes. Pairwise subsampling indicated that sequencing depth was expected to affect the degree of clonotype sharing among donors. Higher generation probabilities were observed for clonotypes shared by all four sorted-subset donors than for non-shared clonotypes. Sampling was restricted to blood, and TCR repertoires in tissues likely differ from the TCR repertoires found in blood.

Recombination linked TRBV21-1 to TRBJ1-2; the D call in the table, TRBD1, was not verified against the DNA. TRBV21-1 is classified as a pseudogene. Sample: naive CD8+ T cells sorted from blood. The label giving this sample's cell subset or site can be read as: CD45RA+CCR7+. This TCR derives from a woman between 25 and 40 years old in good health. The nucleotide sequence reads as follows: TGTGCCAGCAGCCCGACAGGGGACTATGGCTACACCTTC. Translation gives CASSPTGDYGYTF.